Sequencing of this TCR beta chain was carried out in a study of blood T cell repertoires in COVID-19. Whole-study context: Sample material is recorded as cDNA or gDNA derived from T cells, B-cell-depleted T cells, or PBMCs.

This table comes from immunoSEQ multiplex PCR, and its TCRdb copy is limited to in-frame clones, with some not included. The profile shows about 19,000 clones, 88% of them singletons. This clone occurred a few times. Germline CDR1 reads LGHNT; CDR2 reads FRNRAP. Trimming took off 0 bases at V and 6 bases at J, with 8 bases between the two ends. CDR3 length: 13 residues. V is TRBV12-5 and J is TRBJ1-1; D ambiguous. This receptor was taken from a human donor in a cohort sampled during active COVID-19. The sample was peripheral blood. The CDR3 region has the DNA TGTGCTAGTGGTTTGGTACGGGGAGCTGAAGCTTTCTTT. It translates to CASGLVRGAEAFF.